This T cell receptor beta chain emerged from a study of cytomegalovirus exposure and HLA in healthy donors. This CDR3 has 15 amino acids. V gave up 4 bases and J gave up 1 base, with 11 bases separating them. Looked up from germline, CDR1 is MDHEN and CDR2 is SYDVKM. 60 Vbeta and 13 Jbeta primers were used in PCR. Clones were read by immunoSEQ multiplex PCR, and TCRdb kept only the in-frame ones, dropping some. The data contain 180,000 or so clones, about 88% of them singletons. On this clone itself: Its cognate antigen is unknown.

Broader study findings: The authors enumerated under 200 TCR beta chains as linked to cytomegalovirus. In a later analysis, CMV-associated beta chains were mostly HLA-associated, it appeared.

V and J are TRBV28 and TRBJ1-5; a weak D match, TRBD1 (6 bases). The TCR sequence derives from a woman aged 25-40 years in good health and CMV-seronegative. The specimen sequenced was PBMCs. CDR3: CASSSPQGSNQPQHF. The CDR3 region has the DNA TGTGCCAGCAGTTCCCCGCAGGGGAGCAATCAGCCCCAGCATTTT.